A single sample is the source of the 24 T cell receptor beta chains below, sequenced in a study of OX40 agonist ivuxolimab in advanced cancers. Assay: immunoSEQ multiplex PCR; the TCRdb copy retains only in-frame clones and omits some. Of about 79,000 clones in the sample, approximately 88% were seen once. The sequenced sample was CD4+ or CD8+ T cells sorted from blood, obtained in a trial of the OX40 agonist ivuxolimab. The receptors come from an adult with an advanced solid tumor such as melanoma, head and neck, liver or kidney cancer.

Written as DNA, the CDR3 is TGTGCCAGCAGCCGTCTTTCAGGGGCAAGTGGAAACACCATATATTTT. Protein: CASSRLSGASGNTIYF. The V gene is TRBV28, the J gene TRBJ1-3; D possibly corresponds to TRBD1 (6 bases). The CDR3 runs to 16 residues. Trimming cost V 6 bases and J 3 bases, with 18 bases left between them. Germline-derived CDR1 and CDR2 are MDHEN and SYDVKM.

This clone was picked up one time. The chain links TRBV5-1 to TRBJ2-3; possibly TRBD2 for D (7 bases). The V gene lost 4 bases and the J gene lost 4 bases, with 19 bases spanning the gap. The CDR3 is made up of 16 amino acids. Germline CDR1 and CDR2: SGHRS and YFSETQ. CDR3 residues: CASSVGGMGGADTQYF. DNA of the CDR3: TGCGCCAGCAGCGTCGGGGGCATGGGAGGGGCAGATACGCAGTATTTT.

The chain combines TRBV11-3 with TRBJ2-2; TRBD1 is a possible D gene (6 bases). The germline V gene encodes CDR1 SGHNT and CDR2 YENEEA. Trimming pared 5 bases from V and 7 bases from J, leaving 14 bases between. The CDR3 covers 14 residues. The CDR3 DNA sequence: TGTGCCAGCAGCCCCGGGACAATGCGCGGGGAGCTGTTTTTT. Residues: CASSPGTMRGELFF. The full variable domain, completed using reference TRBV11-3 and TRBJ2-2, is EAGVVQSPRYKIIEKKQPVAFWCNPISGHNTLYWYLQNLGQGPELLIRYENEEAVDDSQLPKDRFSAERLKGVDSTLKIQPAELGDSAVYLCASSPGTMRGELFFGEGSRLTVL.

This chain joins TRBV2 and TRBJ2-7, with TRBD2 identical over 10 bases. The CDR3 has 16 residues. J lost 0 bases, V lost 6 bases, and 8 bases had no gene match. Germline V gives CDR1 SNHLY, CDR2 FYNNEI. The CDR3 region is CASSGGKREGSYEQYF. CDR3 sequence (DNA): TGTGCCAGCAGCGGGGGGAAGCGGGAGGGCTCCTACGAGCAGTACTTC.

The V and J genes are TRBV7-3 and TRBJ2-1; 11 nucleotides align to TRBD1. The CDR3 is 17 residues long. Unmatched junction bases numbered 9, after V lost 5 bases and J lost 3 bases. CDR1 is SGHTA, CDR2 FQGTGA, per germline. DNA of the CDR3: TGTGCCAGCAGCCCAAAGGGACAGGGGGAAAACTACAATGAGCAGTTCTTC. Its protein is CASSPKGQGENYNEQFF.

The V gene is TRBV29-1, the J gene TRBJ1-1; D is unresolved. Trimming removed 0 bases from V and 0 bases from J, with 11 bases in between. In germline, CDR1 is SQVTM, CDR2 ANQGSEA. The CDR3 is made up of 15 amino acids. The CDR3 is CSVEDVGSLNTEAFF. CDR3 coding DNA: TGCAGCGTTGAAGATGTGGGCAGTCTGAACACTGAAGCTTTCTTT.

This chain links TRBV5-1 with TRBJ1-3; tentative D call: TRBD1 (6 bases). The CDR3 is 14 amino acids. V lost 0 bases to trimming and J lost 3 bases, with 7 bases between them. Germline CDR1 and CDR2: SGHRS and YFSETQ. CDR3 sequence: CASSLGQVGNTIYF. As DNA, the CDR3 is TGCGCCAGCAGCTTGGGACAGGTTGGAAACACCATATATTTT.

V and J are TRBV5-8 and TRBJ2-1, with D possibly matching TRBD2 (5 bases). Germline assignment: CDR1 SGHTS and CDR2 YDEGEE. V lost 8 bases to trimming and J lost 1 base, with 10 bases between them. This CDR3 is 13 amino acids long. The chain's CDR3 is CARGGRSYNEQFF. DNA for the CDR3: TGTGCCAGAGGAGGCAGGTCCTACAATGAGCAGTTCTTC.

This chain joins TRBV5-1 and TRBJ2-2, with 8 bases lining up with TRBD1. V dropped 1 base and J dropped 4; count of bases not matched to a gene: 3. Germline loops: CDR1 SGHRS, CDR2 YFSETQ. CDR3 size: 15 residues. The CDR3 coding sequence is TGCGCCAGCAGCTTGCTAACAGGGGGCACCGGGGAGCTGTTTTTT. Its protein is CASSLLTGGTGELFF.

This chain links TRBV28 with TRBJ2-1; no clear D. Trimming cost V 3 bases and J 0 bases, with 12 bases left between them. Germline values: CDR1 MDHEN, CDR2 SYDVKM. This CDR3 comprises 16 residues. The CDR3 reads CASSLTDSRSYNEQFF. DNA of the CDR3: TGTGCCAGCAGTTTGACCGACTCCCGCTCCTACAATGAGCAGTTCTTC. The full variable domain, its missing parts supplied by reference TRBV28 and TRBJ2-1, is DVKVTQSSRYLVKRTGEKVFLECVQDMDHENMFWYRQDPGLGLRLIYFSYDVKMKEKGDIPEGYSVSREKKERFSLILESASTNQTSMYLCASSLTDSRSYNEQFFGPGTRLTVL.

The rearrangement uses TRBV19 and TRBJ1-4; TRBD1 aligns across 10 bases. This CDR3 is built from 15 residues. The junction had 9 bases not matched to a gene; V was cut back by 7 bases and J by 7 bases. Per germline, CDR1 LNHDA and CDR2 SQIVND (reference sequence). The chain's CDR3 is CASNKRTGGFEKLFF. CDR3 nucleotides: TGTGCCAGTAATAAGAGGACAGGGGGATTTGAAAAACTGTTTTTT.

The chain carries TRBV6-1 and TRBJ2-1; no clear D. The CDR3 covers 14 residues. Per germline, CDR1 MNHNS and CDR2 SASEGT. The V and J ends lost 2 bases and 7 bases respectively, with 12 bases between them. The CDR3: CASSEYHPWNEQFF. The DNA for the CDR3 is TGTGCCAGCAGTGAATATCACCCTTGGAATGAGCAGTTCTTC.

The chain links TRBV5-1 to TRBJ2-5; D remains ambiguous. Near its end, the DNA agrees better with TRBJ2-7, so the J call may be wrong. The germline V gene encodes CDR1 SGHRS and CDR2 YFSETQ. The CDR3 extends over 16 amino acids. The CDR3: CASSPTPGFSSYEQYF. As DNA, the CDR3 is TGCGCCAGCAGCCCCACTCCGGGTTTCAGCTCCTACGAGCAGTACTTC.

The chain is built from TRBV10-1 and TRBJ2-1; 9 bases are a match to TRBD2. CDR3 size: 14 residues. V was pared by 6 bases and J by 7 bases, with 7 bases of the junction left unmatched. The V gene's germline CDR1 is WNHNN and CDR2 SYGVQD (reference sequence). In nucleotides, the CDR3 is TGCGCCAGCAGCCTTAGCGGGAGTTGGAATGAGCAGTTCTTC. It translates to CASSLSGSWNEQFF.

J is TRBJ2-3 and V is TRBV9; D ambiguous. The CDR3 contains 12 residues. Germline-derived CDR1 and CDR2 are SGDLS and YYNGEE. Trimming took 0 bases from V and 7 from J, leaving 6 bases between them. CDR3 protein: CASSVDENTQYF. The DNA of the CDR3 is TGTGCCAGCAGCGTAGACGAGAATACGCAGTATTTT.

CDR3 coding DNA: TGTGCCAGCGGGCTAGCGGGTCCCTACAATGAGCAGTTCTTC. It is translated as CASGLAGPYNEQFF. This sequence joins TRBV18 and TRBJ2-1; 8 bases map to TRBD2. There are 14 residues in the CDR3. The V gene's germline CDR1 is KGHSH and CDR2 LQKENI. With V trimmed by 8 bases and J by 2 bases, 5 bases remained unmatched.

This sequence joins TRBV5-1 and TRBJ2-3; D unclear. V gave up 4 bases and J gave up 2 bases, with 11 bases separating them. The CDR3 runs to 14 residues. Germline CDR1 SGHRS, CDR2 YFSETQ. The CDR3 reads CASSQGPVTDTQYF. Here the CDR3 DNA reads TGCGCCAGCAGCCAAGGACCTGTCACAGATACGCAGTATTTT.

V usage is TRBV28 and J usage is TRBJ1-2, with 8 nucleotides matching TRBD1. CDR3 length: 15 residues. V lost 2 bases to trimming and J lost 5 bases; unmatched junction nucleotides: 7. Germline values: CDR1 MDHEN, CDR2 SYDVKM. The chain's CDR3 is CASSLAQGAYYGYTF. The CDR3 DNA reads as TGTGCCAGCAGTTTAGCCCAGGGGGCTTATTATGGCTACACCTTC.

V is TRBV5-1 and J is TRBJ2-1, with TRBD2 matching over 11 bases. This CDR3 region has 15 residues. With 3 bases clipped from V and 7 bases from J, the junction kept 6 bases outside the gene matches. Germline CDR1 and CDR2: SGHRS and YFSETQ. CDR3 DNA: TGCGCCAGCAGCTCCTTAGCGGGAGGGGGGAATGAGCAGTTCTTC. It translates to CASSSLAGGGNEQFF.

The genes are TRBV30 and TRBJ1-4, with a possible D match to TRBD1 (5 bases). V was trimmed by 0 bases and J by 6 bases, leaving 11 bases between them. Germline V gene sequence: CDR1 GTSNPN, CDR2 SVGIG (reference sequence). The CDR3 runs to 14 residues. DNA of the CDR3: TGTGCCTGGAGTGTGCAGGGCGGATATGAAAAACTGTTTTTT. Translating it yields CAWSVQGGYEKLFF.

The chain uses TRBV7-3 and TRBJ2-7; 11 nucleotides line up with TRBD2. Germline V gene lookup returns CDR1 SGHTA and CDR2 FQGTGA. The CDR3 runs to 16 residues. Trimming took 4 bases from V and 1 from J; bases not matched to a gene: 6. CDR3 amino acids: CASSYRGLAESYEQYF. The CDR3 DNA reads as TGTGCCAGCAGCTACCGGGGACTAGCGGAGTCCTACGAGCAGTACTTC. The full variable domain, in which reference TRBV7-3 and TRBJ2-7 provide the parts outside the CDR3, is GAGVSQTPSNKVTEKGKYVELRCDPISGHTALYWYRQSLGQGPEFLIYFQGTGAADDSGLPNDRFFAVRPEGSVSTLKIQRTERGDSAVYLCASSYRGLAESYEQYFGPGTRLTVT.

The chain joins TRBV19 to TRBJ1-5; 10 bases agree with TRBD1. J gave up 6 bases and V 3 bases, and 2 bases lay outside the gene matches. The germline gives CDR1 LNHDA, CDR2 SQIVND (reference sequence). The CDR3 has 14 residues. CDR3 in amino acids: CASSIRTGGQPQHF. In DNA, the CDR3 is TGTGCCAGTAGTATCCGGACAGGGGGTCAGCCCCAGCATTTT.

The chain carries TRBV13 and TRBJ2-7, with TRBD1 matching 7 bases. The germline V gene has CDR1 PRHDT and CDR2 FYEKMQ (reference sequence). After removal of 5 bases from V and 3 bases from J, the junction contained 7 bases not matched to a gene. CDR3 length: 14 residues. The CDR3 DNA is TGTGCCAGCAGCCCCAGGGACAGACACTACGAGCAGTACTTC. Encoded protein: CASSPRDRHYEQYF.

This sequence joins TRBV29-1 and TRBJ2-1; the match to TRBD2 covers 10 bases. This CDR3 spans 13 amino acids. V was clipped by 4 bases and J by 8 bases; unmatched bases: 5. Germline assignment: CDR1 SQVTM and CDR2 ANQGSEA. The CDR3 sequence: CSVVASGSHEQFF. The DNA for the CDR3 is TGCAGCGTTGTGGCTAGCGGGAGTCATGAGCAGTTCTTC.